A selection of T cell receptor beta chains follows, all from one sample in a study of cytomegalovirus exposure and HLA in healthy donors. Sequencing was performed with immunoSEQ multiplex PCR; in TCRdb, only in-frame clones are kept and a portion is missing. The sample lists around 150,000 clones, just over 75% occurring once. The sequencing sample was made of PBMCs. The receptors come from a middle-aged woman in good health and CMV-seronegative. CDR3s leave out the opening cysteine and the closing phenylalanine or tryptophan.

V: TRBV6-6; J: TRBJ2-2; CDR3: ASTTGGATGELF
V: TRBV6-5; J: TRBJ2-5; CDR3: ASGLTSGRGETQY
V: TRBV6-4; J: TRBJ1-1; CDR3: ASSAIHRVSNTEAF
V: TRBV18; J: TRBJ1-1; CDR3: ASSLRGQGGTEAF
V: TRBV30; J: TRBJ1-1; CDR3: ASAQGPSNTEAF
V: TRBV21-1; J: TRBJ2-7; CDR3: ASSPQNGLAGWGWEQY
V: TRBV30; J: TRBJ2-5; CDR3: AWSVDGTAETQY
V: TRBV6-1; J: TRBJ2-5; CDR3: ASSLSGRETQY
V: TRBV11-1; J: TRBJ1-2; CDR3: ASSFGRWGTGPMNYGYT
V: TRBV4-1; J: TRBJ2-5; CDR3: ASSPGLAEETQY
V: TRBV29-1; J: TRBJ2-1; CDR3: SGGDSSYNEQF
V: TRBV18; J: TRBJ1-2; CDR3: ASSPTGENFLGYT
V: TRBV28; J: TRBJ2-3; CDR3: ASSPRGGASDTQY
V: TRBV7-6; J: TRBJ2-1; CDR3: ASSPQSGGYNEQF
V: TRBV6-6; J: TRBJ2-7; CDR3: ASSSPEGGDYEQY
V: TRBV2; J: TRBJ2-1; CDR3: ASSPRDSLTNEQF
V: TRBV25-1; J: TRBJ1-3; CDR3: ASSEAGGSNTIY
V: TRBV28; J: TRBJ2-7; CDR3: ASTSGGESYEQY
V: TRBV29-1; J: TRBJ2-1; CDR3: SVTVASNEQF
V: TRBV30; J: TRBJ2-7; CDR3: AWSYRQGPSEQY
V: TRBV6-1; J: TRBJ2-5; CDR3: ASSDRDWYIQETQY
V: TRBV28; J: TRBJ1-1; CDR3: ASSFTRQNTEAF
V: TRBV7-6; J: TRBJ2-7; CDR3: ASSPQEGQTYEQY
V: TRBV29-1; J: TRBJ1-2; CDR3: SVDHQRGYGYT
V: TRBV30; J: TRBJ2-7; CDR3: AWSDDLPGVYEQY
V: TRBV5-1; J: TRBJ1-5; CDR3: ASRTGGVAWEPQH
V: TRBV29-1; J: TRBJ1-2; CDR3: SVRAGGDYGYT
V: TRBV30; J: TRBJ2-3; CDR3: AWSVREREVIDTQY
V: TRBV27; J: TRBJ1-1; CDR3: ASSRDSGTEAF
V: TRBV15; J: TRBJ2-5; CDR3: ATSHSGGKETQY
V: TRBV19; J: TRBJ1-2; CDR3: ASSTGRELNYGYT
V: TRBV15; J: TRBJ2-1; CDR3: ATSKDRSYNEQF
V: TRBV25-1; J: TRBJ1-2; CDR3: ASSDSIMGLGARGYT
V: TRBV5-1; J: TRBJ2-6; CDR3: ASSLNQGANVLT
V: TRBV5-1; J: TRBJ1-2; CDR3: ASSFSTGGSLGYT
V: TRBV25-1; J: TRBJ2-1; CDR3: ASSGDYNEQF
V: TRBV29-1; J: TRBJ1-2; CDR3: SAERTGYGYT
V: TRBV5-1; J: TRBJ1-1; CDR3: ASSLATEPPEAF
V: TRBV30; J: TRBJ1-1; CDR3: AWDRGRNTEAF
V: TRBV13; J: TRBJ1-2; CDR3: ASSLDRNYGYT
V: TRBV5-6; J: TRBJ2-6; CDR3: ASSDRPPGANVLT
V: TRBV10-3; J: TRBJ1-1; CDR3: AISRQGSDTEAF
V: TRBV13; J: TRBJ1-3; CDR3: ASSLGGGTGNTIY